Listed below are T cell receptor beta chains from one sample, sequenced in a study of blood T cell repertoires in COVID-19. The table came from immunoSEQ multiplex PCR; TCRdb's copy has only in-frame clones and leaves some out. Seen here are more than 300,000 clones, roughly 86% observed once, and the top ten hold less than 9.5%. The sample was PBMCs or T cells enriched from blood (not recorded which). These receptors originate from a woman in her twenties or thirties who had recovered from COVID-19. CDR3s leave out the opening cysteine and the closing phenylalanine or tryptophan. Fields, in order: CDR3 length, J gene, V gene, CDR3 protein.

CDR3 length: 15
J gene: TRBJ2-2
V gene: TRBV28
CDR3 protein: ASSFNGREGYTGELF

CDR3 length: 13
J gene: TRBJ2-7
V gene: TRBV28
CDR3 protein: ASRGEGQGPYEQY

CDR3 length: 13
J gene: TRBJ1-5
V gene: TRBV30
CDR3 protein: AWSVRDRDYQPQH

CDR3 length: 14
J gene: TRBJ2-3
V gene: TRBV5-6
CDR3 protein: ASSLAGTGATDTQY

CDR3 length: 13
J gene: TRBJ1-1
V gene: TRBV15
CDR3 protein: ATSRDLRGNTEAF

CDR3 length: 12
J gene: TRBJ2-7
V gene: TRBV5-1
CDR3 protein: ASSVTGTSYEQY

CDR3 length: 18
J gene: TRBJ1-2
V gene: TRBV5-1
CDR3 protein: ASSSTSSRGPASPNYGYT

CDR3 length: 12
J gene: TRBJ1-3
V gene: TRBV2
CDR3 protein: ASNGGFSGNTIY

CDR3 length: 13
J gene: TRBJ2-7
V gene: TRBV7-9
CDR3 protein: ASSLGAGERHEQY

CDR3 length: 14
J gene: TRBJ2-2
V gene: TRBV14
CDR3 protein: ASSLLAGGYTGELF

CDR3 length: 13
J gene: TRBJ2-2
V gene: TRBV5-1
CDR3 protein: ASSLGTGATGELF

CDR3 length: 10
J gene: TRBJ1-1
V gene: TRBV21-1
CDR3 protein: AREGGTTEAF

CDR3 length: 13
J gene: TRBJ2-7
V gene: TRBV6-5
CDR3 protein: ASKLGTVSSYEQY

CDR3 length: 14
J gene: TRBJ2-2
V gene: TRBV6-2/TRBV6-3
CDR3 protein: ASSPPGGSYTGELF

CDR3 length: 12
J gene: TRBJ1-1
V gene: TRBV19
CDR3 protein: ASSKREANTEAF

CDR3 length: 12
J gene: TRBJ2-2
V gene: TRBV15
CDR3 protein: ATSRAASGNRLF

CDR3 length: 11
J gene: TRBJ1-4
V gene: TRBV5-6
CDR3 protein: ASSWGTAEKLF

CDR3 length: 10
J gene: TRBJ1-2
V gene: TRBV6-5
CDR3 protein: ASSYEGLGYT

CDR3 length: 14
J gene: TRBJ2-5
V gene: TRBV6-1
CDR3 protein: ASSQGLAGTEETQY

CDR3 length: 13
J gene: TRBJ2-5
V gene: TRBV4-1
CDR3 protein: ASSHLLRAQETQY

CDR3 length: 12
J gene: TRBJ2-7
V gene: TRBV6-5
CDR3 protein: ASTGQFLTYEQY

CDR3 length: 14
J gene: TRBJ1-4
V gene: TRBV5-1
CDR3 protein: ASSLAPGVDNEKLF

CDR3 length: 14
J gene: TRBJ2-1
V gene: TRBV3-1/TRBV3-2
CDR3 protein: ASSQAFGSSYNEQF

CDR3 length: 15
J gene: TRBJ1-4
V gene: TRBV27
CDR3 protein: ASSSHSGRPGGEKLF

CDR3 length: 14
J gene: TRBJ2-3
V gene: TRBV6-5
CDR3 protein: ASSFEAGRGTDTQY

CDR3 length: 11
J gene: TRBJ1-4
V gene: TRBV12-3/TRBV12-4
CDR3 protein: ASSLSQTGELF

CDR3 length: 12
J gene: TRBJ1-1
V gene: TRBV5-4
CDR3 protein: ASSLNRGNTEAF

CDR3 length: 11
J gene: TRBJ1-5
V gene: TRBV6-5
CDR3 protein: ASSYGVSQPQH

CDR3 length: 11
J gene: TRBJ2-4
V gene: TRBV30
CDR3 protein: AWSLKGENIQY